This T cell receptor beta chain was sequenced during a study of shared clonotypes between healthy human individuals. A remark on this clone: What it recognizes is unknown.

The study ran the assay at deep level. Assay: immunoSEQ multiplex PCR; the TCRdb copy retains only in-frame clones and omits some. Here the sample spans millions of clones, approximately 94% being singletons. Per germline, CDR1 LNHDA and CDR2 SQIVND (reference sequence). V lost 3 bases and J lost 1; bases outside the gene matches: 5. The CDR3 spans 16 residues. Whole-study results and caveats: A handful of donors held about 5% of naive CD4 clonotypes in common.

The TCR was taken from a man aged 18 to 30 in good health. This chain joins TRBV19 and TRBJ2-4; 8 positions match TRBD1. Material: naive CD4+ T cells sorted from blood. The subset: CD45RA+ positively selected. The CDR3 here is CASSITGGWAKNIQYF. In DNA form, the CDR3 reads TGTGCCAGTAGTATCACAGGGGGTTGGGCCAAAAACATTCAGTACTTC.